The present entry profiles one T cell receptor beta chain with its context. This record belongs to a study of tumor-infiltrating lymphocytes in oesophageal squamous cell carcinoma. TCRdb itself ran the PCR reads through MiXCR, one entry per CDR3 protein. The data contain some 9,800 distinct CDR3 sequences, approximately 57% of them singletons. CDR1 is SGHTA, CDR2 FQGNSA, per germline. The CDR3 extends over 14 amino acids. Trimming took 5 bases from V and 2 from J, leaving 11 bases between them. The clonotype comes from a female donor with esophageal squamous cell carcinoma. The chain uses TRBV7-2 and TRBJ2-3; tentative D call: TRBD1 (5 bases). The sequenced sample consisted of esophageal tumor tissue. As DNA, the CDR3 is TGTGCCAGCAGCCGTGACAGCTTCACAGATACGCAGTATTTT. Translation gives CASSRDSFTDTQYF.